This T cell receptor beta chain was sequenced during a study of blood T cell repertoires in COVID-19. Study as a whole: Samples taken during acute and convalescent COVID-19 were collected in the United States, Italy and Spain. Nucleic acid was either cDNA or gDNA, and it came from T cells, B-cell-depleted T cells, or PBMCs.

How the authors handled the data: Amplification with reference gene primers provided the estimates of nucleated cell counts. The method was immunoSEQ multiplex PCR; TCRdb's version includes in-frame clones alone and lacks a portion of them. V and J calls and clone size are as listed in that table; D and trimming were resolved from the DNA. Among hundreds of thousands of clones listed, roughly 89% were seen once. The CDR3 length is 15 residues. CDR1 and CDR2 from the germline V gene are WSHSY and SAAADI. V was cut by 3 bases and J by 6 bases, with 14 bases left in between. What was sequenced was peripheral blood. The sequence came from a woman in her thirties with acute or convalescent COVID-19. This chain links TRBV10-2 with TRBJ2-2, with a weak D call TRBD1 (5 bases). CDR3 sequence (DNA): TGCGCCAGCAGTGAAGCCCTAGGGGCCCCCGGGGAGCTGTTTTTT. As protein: CASSEALGAPGELFF.